One sample yielded the 30 T cell receptor beta chains listed below, sequenced in a study of blood T cell repertoires in COVID-19. The data were produced by immunoSEQ multiplex PCR, yet TCRdb's version contains in-frame clones alone and is incomplete. The profile shows some 53,000 clones, more than 75% of them singletons. Sequencing was carried out using peripheral blood. The receptors were gathered from a human donor with active COVID-19. The donor label of this sample is uncertain.

The V call is TRBV6-1, the J call TRBJ1-2; D is ambiguous. This CDR3 is 13 amino acids long. Trimming left V 6 bases short and J 3 bases short, with 11 bases between. CDR1 is MNHNS, CDR2 SASEGT, per germline. DNA for the CDR3: TGTGCCAGCAGCAAGGAGGCTTACTATGGCTACACCTTC. Translating gives CASSKEAYYGYTF.

The V and J genes are TRBV3-1 (or the pseudogene TRBV3-2) and TRBJ2-7; 9 positions agree with TRBD2. Per the germline V gene, CDR1 is LGHDT and CDR2 is YNNKEL (reference sequence). Germline trimming cut 0 bases from V and 4 bases from J; bases unmatched to any gene: 19. The CDR3 extends over 20 amino acids. CDR3: CASSQDGLGLRGGATYEQYF. CDR3 nucleotide sequence: TGTGCCAGCAGCCAAGATGGTTTGGGGCTTCGCGGGGGGGCTACTTACGAGCAGTACTTC.

This chain links TRBV6-2 or TRBV6-3 with TRBJ1-2; TRBD1 is a possible D gene (5 bases). CDR1 and CDR2 (germline): MNHEY, SVGEGT. Trimming left V 6 bases short and J 0 bases short, with 14 bases between. The CDR3 sequence is 15 residues long. The CDR3 reads CASSLPGNPNYGYTF. Written as DNA, the CDR3 is TGTGCCAGCAGCCTTCCAGGGAATCCTAACTATGGCTACACCTTC.

The chain joins TRBV24-1 to TRBJ2-1, with 7 bases fitting TRBD1. Losses at the gene ends were 7 bases for V and 8 bases for J; bases not matched to a gene: 4. Per the germline V gene, CDR1 is KGHDR and CDR2 is SFDVKD. There are 12 residues in the CDR3. This chain's CDR3 is CATRDRVDEQFF. In nucleotides, the CDR3 is TGTGCCACCAGAGACAGGGTTGATGAGCAGTTCTTC.

This clone was picked up one time. The chain combines TRBV7-9 with TRBJ2-1, with 10 bases fitting TRBD2. V shed 5 bases, J shed 9 bases, and the junction held 13 bases outside the gene matches. CDR3 length: 16 amino acids. Germline CDR1 and CDR2: SEHNR and FQNEAQ (reference sequence). CDR3 residues: CASSAAYSGGRGEQFF. Written as DNA, the CDR3 is TGTGCCAGCAGCGCAGCTTATAGCGGGGGGAGAGGTGAGCAGTTCTTC.

The V and J genes are TRBV3-1 (or the pseudogene TRBV3-2) and TRBJ2-4; perhaps TRBD2 as D (5 bases). The V and J ends lost 2 bases and 6 bases respectively, with 14 bases between them. CDR1 and CDR2 from the germline V gene are LGHDT and YNNKEL (reference sequence). This CDR3 comprises 15 residues. The CDR3 region is CASSQQTDFPNIQYF. The CDR3 bases are TGTGCCAGCAGCCAACAGACGGACTTTCCAAACATTCAGTACTTC.

V and J are TRBV4-2 and TRBJ2-7; 11 nucleotides line up with TRBD2. Germline V gene data show CDR1 as LGHNA and CDR2 as YNFKEQ. The trim removed 4 bases at V and 4 bases at J, leaving 3 bases unmatched. This CDR3 has 14 amino acids. As DNA, the CDR3 is TGTGCCAGCAGCCGGACTAGCGGGTCGTACGAGCAGTACTTC. Amino acid sequence: CASSRTSGSYEQYF.

The V call is TRBV6-5, the J call TRBJ1-1; 7 positions agree with TRBD1. Trimming took 6 bases from V and 11 from J; bases not matched to a gene: 12. The CDR3 spans 13 residues. In germline, CDR1 is MNHEY, CDR2 SVGAGI. The CDR3 DNA reads as TGTGCCAGCAGGGACCGGACAGGTAAATTGGCTTTCTTT. Translated, it gives CASRDRTGKLAFF.

V is TRBV7-9 and J is TRBJ2-5, with 8 bases lining up with TRBD2. This CDR3 spans 17 amino acids. Germline trimming cut 4 bases from V and 1 base from J; bases unmatched to any gene: 11. Germline loops: CDR1 SEHNR, CDR2 FQNEAQ (reference sequence). The CDR3 DNA reads TGTGCCAGCAGCTCTATGGGTAGCGGGGACCTCCAAGAGACCCAGTACTTC. This encodes CASSSMGSGDLQETQYF. Supplemented by reference TRBV7-9 and TRBJ2-5, the full variable domain reads DTGVSQNPRHKITKRGQNVTFRCDPISEHNRLYWYRQTLGQGPEFLTYFQNEAQLEKSRLLSDRFSAERPKGSFSTLEIQRTEQGDSAMYLCASSSMGSGDLQETQYFGPGTRLLVL.

This chain joins TRBV6-1 and TRBJ1-5; 7 bases fit TRBD1. The CDR3 has 17 amino acids. The J segment lost 5 bases and the V segment lost 2 bases, leaving 12 bases of the junction unmatched. Germline assignment: CDR1 MNHNS and CDR2 SASEGT. The CDR3 sequence: CASSESVAGTEDQPQHF. In DNA form, the CDR3 reads TGTGCCAGCAGTGAATCAGTTGCGGGGACAGAAGATCAGCCCCAGCATTTT.

The genes are TRBV7-2 and TRBJ1-2; D uncertain. Trimming took off 0 bases at V and 8 bases at J, with 13 bases between the two ends. This CDR3 has 14 residues. The germline V gene encodes CDR1 SGHTA and CDR2 FQGNSA. CDR3 DNA sequence: TGTGCCAGCAGCTTAGCATTAGCACCTTGGGGCTACACCTTC. Translated: CASSLALAPWGYTF.

Only one count was recorded for this clone. The chain carries TRBV28 and TRBJ2-4, with 7 bases matching TRBD2. Germline V gene sequence: CDR1 MDHEN, CDR2 SYDVKM. This CDR3 region has 19 residues. Trimming at V came to 1 base and at J to 1 base, leaving 13 bases not matched to a gene. CDR3 bases: TGTGCCAGCAGTTTATCGGGGGGATTGGTTGATGTGGCCAAAAACATTCAGTACTTC. Its protein product is CASSLSGGLVDVAKNIQYF.

This clone was counted a single time. The V gene is TRBV19, the J gene TRBJ1-1; TRBD1 matches at 10 bases. The V segment lost 3 bases and the J segment 4 bases; nucleotides outside the gene matches: 5. The CDR3 extends over 15 amino acids. CDR1 and CDR2 (germline): LNHDA, SQIVND (reference sequence). DNA for the CDR3: TGTGCCAGTAGTATCGACTGGACAGGGGGCACTGAAGCTTTCTTT. As protein: CASSIDWTGGTEAFF.

The chain recombines TRBV28 with TRBJ2-5, with no clear D. Trimming stripped 5 bases from V and 4 bases from J, with 14 bases between. CDR3 length equals 14 residues. In germline, CDR1 is MDHEN, CDR2 SYDVKM. CDR3 sequence reads: CASSPEKVRETQYF. The CDR3 region has the DNA TGTGCCAGCAGTCCGGAGAAAGTCCGAGAGACCCAGTACTTC.

V is TRBV5-4 and J is TRBJ2-2, with D maybe TRBD2 (6 bases). Trimming removed 2 bases at V and 3 bases at J, with 11 bases between. Germline values: CDR1 SGHNT, CDR2 YYREEE (reference sequence). The CDR3 is 15 amino acids. CDR3 sequence (DNA): TGTGCCAGCAGCTTATGGCGGGACTACACCGGGGAGCTGTTTTTT. Translating gives CASSLWRDYTGELFF. Complete variable domain (other parts from reference TRBV5-4 and TRBJ2-2): ETGVTQSPTHLIKTRGQQVTLRCSSQSGHNTVSWYQQALGQGPQFIFQYYREEENGRGNFPPRFSGLQFPNYSSELNVNALELDDSALYLCASSLWRDYTGELFFGEGSRLTVL.

The chain combines TRBV6-1 with TRBJ1-3; the D gene is possibly TRBD1 (6 bases). The germline V and J ends were trimmed by 2 bases and 0 bases, with 11 bases remaining between them. Germline V gives CDR1 MNHNS, CDR2 SASEGT. This CDR3 has 16 amino acids. In DNA, the CDR3 is TGTGCCAGCAGTGAAAGACAGGTTCGCTCTGGAAACACCATATATTTT. Amino acids: CASSERQVRSGNTIYF.

The V gene is TRBV5-6, the J gene TRBJ2-7; 7 positions match TRBD2. Germline V gene sequence: CDR1 SGHDT, CDR2 YYEEEE. The CDR3 has 16 residues. Trimming took 0 bases from V and 2 from J; bases not matched to a gene: 8. The DNA for the CDR3 is TGTGCCAGCAGCTTGGCCCCGGCTAGCGGACCCTACGAGCAGTACTTC. It specifies CASSLAPASGPYEQYF.

The genes are TRBV19 and TRBJ2-1; TRBD1 matches at 11 bases. Germline lookup yields CDR1 LNHDA and CDR2 SQIVND (reference sequence). The J segment lost 8 bases and the V segment lost 3 bases, leaving 6 bases of the junction unmatched. The CDR3 totals 15 residues. The CDR3 DNA reads as TGTGCCAGTAGTATTGCCGGACAGGGGGCCCATGAGCAGTTCTTC. It codes for CASSIAGQGAHEQFF.

The chain joins TRBV27 to TRBJ2-3; D possibly corresponds to TRBD2 (5 bases). The CDR3 covers 15 residues. Germline-derived CDR1 and CDR2 are MNHEY and SMNVEV (reference sequence). V was pared by 5 bases and J by 2 bases, with 14 bases between. The CDR3 reads CASSLLGRPTDTQYF. Here the CDR3 DNA reads TGTGCCAGCAGTCTACTAGGGCGCCCCACAGATACGCAGTATTTT.

This chain uses TRBV15 with TRBJ2-5; possible D gene TRBD2, 6 bases. The CDR3 totals 15 residues. V gave up 0 bases and J gave up 1 base, with 9 bases separating them. CDR1 LNHNV and CDR2 YYDKDF come from the germline V gene (reference sequence). CDR3 DNA sequence: TGTGCCACCAGCAGAGATGGACTACTCCAAGAGACCCAGTACTTC. This translates into CATSRDGLLQETQYF.

V and J are TRBV19 and TRBJ1-1; a possible D gene is TRBD1 (5 bases). Germline CDR1 LNHDA, CDR2 SQIVND (reference sequence). Deletions cut 3 bases from V and 0 bases from J, with 14 bases between. This CDR3 is 16 amino acids long. CDR3 coding DNA: TGTGCCAGTAGTATTGGGCAGGGCGAAATGAACACTGAAGCTTTCTTT. Translation: CASSIGQGEMNTEAFF.

Only one count was recorded for this clone. The V and J genes are TRBV14 and TRBJ2-1, with a possible D match to TRBD1 (5 bases). Germline V gene sequence: CDR1 SGHDN, CDR2 FVKESK. V lost 0 bases and J 10 bases, leaving 16 bases between the germline ends. There are 15 residues in the CDR3. CDR3 bases: TGTGCCAGCAGCCAAGATTTTGGCAGGGTTTGGGAGCAGTTCTTC. Encoded protein: CASSQDFGRVWEQFF.

As for this clone: A junction boundary mismatches the germline segment, possibly from a read error. The chain uses TRBV6-1 and TRBJ2-3; TRBD1 agrees at 10 bases. The germline V gene has CDR1 MNHNS and CDR2 SASEGT. The CDR3 has 14 amino acids. The CDR3 region is CASGDRGRPDTQYF. The DNA of the CDR3 is TGTGCCAGCGGTGACAGGGGGCGTCCAGATACGCAGTATTTT.

The chain links TRBV7-9 to TRBJ1-2; no definite D call. The CDR3 has 13 residues. V was trimmed by 0 bases and J by 2 bases, leaving 4 bases between them. Germline V CDR1 and CDR2: SEHNR, FQNEAQ (reference sequence). CDR3 region: CASSLAANYGYTF. CDR3 nucleotide sequence: TGTGCCAGCAGCTTAGCGGCCAACTATGGCTACACCTTC.

The chain couples TRBV10-1 to TRBJ2-1; possibly TRBD2 for D (5 bases). Germline-derived CDR1 and CDR2 are WNHNN and SYGVQD (reference sequence). CDR3 length equals 16 residues. The germline V and J ends were trimmed by 2 bases and 3 bases, with 14 bases remaining between them. The DNA for the CDR3 is TGCGCCAGCAGTGAGACCCTAGCCCCTCACTACAATGAGCAGTTCTTC. Amino acids: CASSETLAPHYNEQFF.

This chain connects TRBV29-1 to TRBJ1-2, with a tentative D call TRBD1 (6 bases). Per germline, CDR1 SQVTM and CDR2 ANQGSEA. The CDR3 contains 11 residues. Trimming left V 6 bases short and J 4 bases short, with 9 bases between. This CDR3 is CSVTDSYGYTF. The CDR3 region has the DNA TGCAGCGTGACGGACAGCTATGGCTACACCTTC.

V gene TRBV19 combines with J gene TRBJ1-1; D is ambiguous. Germline assignment: CDR1 LNHDA and CDR2 SQIVND (reference sequence). The ends were cut back, 6 bases at V and 0 bases at J, with 11 bases in the middle. The CDR3 sequence is 14 residues long. Here the CDR3 DNA reads TGTGCCAGTAGCTACGAGGTTATGAACACTGAAGCTTTCTTT. Its protein product is CASSYEVMNTEAFF.

The table lists this clone with a few counts. This chain uses TRBV19 with TRBJ2-3; 8 bases fit TRBD2. The trim removed 6 bases at V and 0 bases at J, leaving 2 bases unmatched. Per the germline V gene, CDR1 is LNHDA and CDR2 is SQIVND (reference sequence). The CDR3 is 14 amino acids. This chain's CDR3 is CASSRGGSTDTQYF. As DNA, the CDR3 is TGTGCCAGTAGCCGGGGGGGAAGCACAGATACGCAGTATTTT.

The chain carries TRBV2 and TRBJ2-7, with 12 nucleotides matching TRBD2. Unmatched junction bases numbered 2, after V lost 5 bases and J lost 3 bases. CDR3 size: 14 residues. In germline, CDR1 is SNHLY, CDR2 FYNNEI. This CDR3 is CASSRGLAGYEQYF. CDR3 DNA: TGTGCCAGCAGTCGGGGACTAGCGGGCTACGAGCAGTACTTC.

The J gene is TRBJ1-2, the V gene TRBV10-3; the match to TRBD1 covers 7 bases. The germline CDR1 and CDR2 sequences are ENHRY and SYGVKD. V dropped 1 base and J dropped 6; count of bases not matched to a gene: 5. The CDR3 is 14 amino acids. In nucleotides, the CDR3 is TGTGCCATCAGTGAGTTGGCAGGGGGAGATGGCTACACCTTC. It codes for CAISELAGGDGYTF.